The T cell receptor beta chain described here comes from a study of shared clonotypes between healthy human individuals (dated by TCRdb to about 2020). About the investigation overall: The cohort included three men and two women between 18 and 49 years of age. To estimate repertoire size and how much clonotype sharing occurs between individuals, the study deeply sequenced the blood TCR repertoires of about five healthy adults. Libraries were prepared and TCR repertoires were sequenced by different laboratories using diverse techniques, in order to increase sequencing depth and limit assay-specific biases. Each donor's leukapheresis produced roughly between roughly 0.85 and 10 billion PBMCs. General findings and caveats noted by the study authors: The small number of donors limited the genetic and exposure-history diversity represented. Pairwise subsampling led to the expectation that sequencing depth would affect the degree of clonotype sharing among donors. Only blood was sampled, and tissue TCR repertoires likely differ from those in blood.

From cysteine to phenylalanine, the CDR3 is 14 amino acids long. Here the CDR3 DNA is all that survives: 42 bases in frame from base 1. The V and J ends are trimmed by 0 bases and 8 bases, leaving 12 bases between them. CDR1 SGDLS and CDR2 YYNGEE are derived from the germline V gene. Healthy HIV-negative adults with no recently reported acute infections or vaccinations were included as donors. Every donor was a Caucasian adult living in Nashville, Tennessee, USA. For unsorted samples, approximately 81 million PBMCs were counted, and genomic DNA was extracted using the QIAamp DNA Blood Mini kit. Blood was collected by leukapheresis, and PBMCs were isolated by Ficoll-Histopaque density gradient centrifugation and then cryopreserved in liquid nitrogen vapor phase. About this clone itself: The antigen it binds to is not known. Base qualities are not provided; no much larger clone lies one nucleotide away.

Using the deep immunoSEQ assay, multiplex PCR amplified TCR CDR3 regions from genomic DNA. For each cell subset, the extracted genomic DNA was distributed evenly across all wells of several immunoSEQ 96-well plates, and each plate served as one replicate. Each replicate PCR for unsorted PBMC received about 300 ng genomic DNA, equal to approximately 29,000 T cell genomes. Unsorted PBMC genomic DNA was sequenced across ten immunoSEQ deep assay plates. Purified libraries were measured with a Qubit 3.0 fluorometer, size-checked on a Bioanalyzer 2100, and measured again with the KAPA Library Quantification kit. A separate single-read 150-cycle Illumina NextSeq 550 flow cell was used to sequence each immunoSEQ 96-well plate. In the authors' own workflow: The immunoSEQ output contained only junctional sequences without quality scores, so filtering could not match that applied to full-length reads. To assign V/J genes and CDR3, sequences were annotated using PyIR, a Python wrapper for IgBLAST v1.9, with IMGT germline references. Reads with weak V/J assignments (E-value above 1e-6), missing CDR3, stop codons, out-of-frame junctions, or ambiguous translated residues were removed. A V3J clonotype was defined by an identical inferred V gene, J gene, and CDR3 amino acid sequence. To compute the percentage overlap between repertoires, the number of shared unique clonotypes was divided by the size of the smaller repertoire. Richness of each repertoire was evaluated using RTK rarefaction, the Chao1 estimator, and Recon v2.1 estimates of unobserved clonotypes. The table was pulled from immuneACCESS by TCRdb, which kept in-frame rearrangements only. Such tables lose some clones; where checked, under half of the loss comes from unresolved V genes, and the rest has no known cause. The V and J calls and clone size are taken from that table; D and trimming were inferred from the DNA. The sample table holds about 490,000 clones, of which about 82% were seen once. Of the sample, 13% is held by the ten largest clones.

Here the chain combines TRBV9 and TRBJ1-3, with a tentative D gene TRBD1 over 5 matching bases. Sequenced sample: PBMCs. The TCR comes from a woman between 40 and 50 years old in good health. Some clones in this sample may be carry-over from other donors' samples. The CDR3 region reads CASSVGQGFHTIYF. The DNA sequence is TGTGCCAGCAGCGTAGGCCAGGGCTTTCACACCATATATTTT.